This TCR beta chain was sequenced for a study of Ad26.COV2.S vaccination and SARS-CoV-2 variants. Across the study: The trial was COV1001 and the donor's arm was Ad26.COV2.S.

Libraries were prepared by immunoSEQ multiplex PCR; TCRdb keeps only in-frame clonotypes and omits some of them. This sample has 360,000 or so clones; around 86% occur once, and the top ten carry 3.4%. The V gene's germline CDR1 is MNHEY and CDR2 SMNVEV (reference sequence). CDR3 length equals 14 residues. V lost 5 bases, J lost 6 bases, and 7 bases stayed unmatched. Treatment: approximately 18 received Ad26.COV2.S at low or high dose, single or two shots; roughly 5 received placebo; per-sample allocation not given. Samples were taken on day 63 after the first vaccine or placebo injection. The chain uses TRBV27 and TRBJ1-1, with TRBD1 matching 9 bases. The sequence was collected from a person between 18 and 65 years old who received the Ad26.COV2.S COVID-19 vaccine or a placebo. Sample: peripheral blood, taken in a trial of Ad26.COV2.S vaccine versus placebo. This chain's CDR3 is CASSLNRGHAEAFF. The CDR3 DNA follows: TGTGCCAGCAGTCTCAACAGGGGGCACGCTGAAGCTTTCTTT.